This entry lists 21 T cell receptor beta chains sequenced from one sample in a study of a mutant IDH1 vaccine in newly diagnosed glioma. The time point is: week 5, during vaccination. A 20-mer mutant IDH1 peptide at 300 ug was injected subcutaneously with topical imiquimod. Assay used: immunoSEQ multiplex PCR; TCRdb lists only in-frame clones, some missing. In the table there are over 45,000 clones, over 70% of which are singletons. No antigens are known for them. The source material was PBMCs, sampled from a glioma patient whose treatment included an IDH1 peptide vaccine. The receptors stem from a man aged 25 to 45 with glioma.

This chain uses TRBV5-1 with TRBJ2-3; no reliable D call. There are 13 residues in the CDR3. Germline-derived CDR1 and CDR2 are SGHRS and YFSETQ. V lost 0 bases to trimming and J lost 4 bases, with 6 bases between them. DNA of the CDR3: TGCGCCAGCAGCTTGGTTGGGCCAGATACGCAGTATTTT. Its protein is CASSLVGPDTQYF.

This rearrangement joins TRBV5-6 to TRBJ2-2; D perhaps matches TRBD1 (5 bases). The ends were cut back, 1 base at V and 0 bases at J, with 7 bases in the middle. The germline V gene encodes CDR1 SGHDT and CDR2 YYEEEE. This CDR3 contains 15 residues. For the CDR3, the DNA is TGTGCCAGCAGCTTGACAGGACCGAACACCGGGGAGCTGTTTTTT. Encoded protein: CASSLTGPNTGELFF.

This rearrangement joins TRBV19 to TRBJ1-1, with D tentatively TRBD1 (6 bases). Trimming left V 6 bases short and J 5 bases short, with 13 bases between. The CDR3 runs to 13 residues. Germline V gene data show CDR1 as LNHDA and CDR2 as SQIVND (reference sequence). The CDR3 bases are TGTGCCAGTAGGATTACAGGGAAAACTGAAGCTTTCTTT. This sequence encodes CASRITGKTEAFF.

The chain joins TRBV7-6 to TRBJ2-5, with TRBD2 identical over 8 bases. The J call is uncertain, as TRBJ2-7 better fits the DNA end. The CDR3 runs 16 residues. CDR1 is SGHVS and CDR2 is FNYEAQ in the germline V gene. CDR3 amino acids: CASSPGPGLGDNEQYF. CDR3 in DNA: TGTGCCAGCAGCCCAGGACCGGGACTAGGGGACAACGAGCAGTACTTC.

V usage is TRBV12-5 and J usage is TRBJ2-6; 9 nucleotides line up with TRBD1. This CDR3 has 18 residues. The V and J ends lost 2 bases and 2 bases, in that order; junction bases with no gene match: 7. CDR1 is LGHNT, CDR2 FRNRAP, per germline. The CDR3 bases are TGTGCTAGTGGTTTGTACAGGGGGCAATCCCCTGGGGCCAACGTCCTGACTTTC. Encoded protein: CASGLYRGQSPGANVLTF. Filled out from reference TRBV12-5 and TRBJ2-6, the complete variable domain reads DARVTQTPRHKVTEMGQEVTMRCQPILGHNTVFWYRQTMMQGLELLAYFRNRAPLDDSGMPKDRFSAEMPDATLATLKIQPSEPRDSAVYFCASGLYRGQSPGANVLTFGAGSRLTVL.

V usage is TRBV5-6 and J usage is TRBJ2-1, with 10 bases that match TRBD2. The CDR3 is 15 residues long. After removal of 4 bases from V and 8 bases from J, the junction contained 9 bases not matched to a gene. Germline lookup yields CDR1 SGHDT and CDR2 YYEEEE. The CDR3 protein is CASSILAGVLHEQFF. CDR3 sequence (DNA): TGTGCCAGCAGCATTCTAGCGGGGGTTCTCCATGAGCAGTTCTTC.

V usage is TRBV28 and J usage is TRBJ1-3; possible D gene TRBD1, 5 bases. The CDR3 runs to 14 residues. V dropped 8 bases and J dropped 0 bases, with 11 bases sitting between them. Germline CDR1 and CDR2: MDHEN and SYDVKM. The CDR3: CASVAGNSGNTIYF. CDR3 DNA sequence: TGTGCCAGCGTAGCAGGGAACTCTGGAAACACCATATATTTT.

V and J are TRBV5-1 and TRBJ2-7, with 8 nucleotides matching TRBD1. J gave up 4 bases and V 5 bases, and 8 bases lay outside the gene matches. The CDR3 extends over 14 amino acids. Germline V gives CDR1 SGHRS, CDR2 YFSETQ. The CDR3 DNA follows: TGCGCCAGCAGAGTATTTGGACAGGGATACGAGCAGTACTTC. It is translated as CASRVFGQGYEQYF.

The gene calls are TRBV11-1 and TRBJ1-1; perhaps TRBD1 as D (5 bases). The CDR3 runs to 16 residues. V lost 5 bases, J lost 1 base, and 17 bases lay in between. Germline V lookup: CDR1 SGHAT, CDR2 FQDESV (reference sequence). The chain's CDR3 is CASSGGGKGGNTEAFF. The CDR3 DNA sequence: TGTGCCAGCAGCGGCGGGGGGAAAGGTGGGAACACTGAAGCTTTCTTT.

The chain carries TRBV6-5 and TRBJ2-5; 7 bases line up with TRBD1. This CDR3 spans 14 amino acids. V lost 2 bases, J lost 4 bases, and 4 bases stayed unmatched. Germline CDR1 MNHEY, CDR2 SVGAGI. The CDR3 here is CASSYMRGRETQYF. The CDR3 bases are TGTGCCAGCAGTTACATGAGGGGGCGAGAGACCCAGTACTTC.

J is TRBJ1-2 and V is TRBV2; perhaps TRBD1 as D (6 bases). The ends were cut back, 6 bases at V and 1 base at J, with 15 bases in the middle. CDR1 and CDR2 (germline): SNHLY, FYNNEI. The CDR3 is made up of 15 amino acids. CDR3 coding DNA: TGTGCCAGCAGCTCACAGGGTATGCTTAACTATGGCTACACCTTC. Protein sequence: CASSSQGMLNYGYTF.

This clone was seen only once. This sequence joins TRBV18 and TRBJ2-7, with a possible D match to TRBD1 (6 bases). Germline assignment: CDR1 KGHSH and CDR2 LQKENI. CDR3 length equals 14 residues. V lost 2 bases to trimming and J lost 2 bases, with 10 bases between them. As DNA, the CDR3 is TGTGCCAGCTCACCAGGACCAGGGGCCTACGAGCAGTACTTC. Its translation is CASSPGPGAYEQYF. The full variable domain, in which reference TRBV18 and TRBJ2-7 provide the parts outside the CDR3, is NAGVMQNPRHLVRRRGQEARLRCSPMKGHSHVYWYRQLPEEGLKFMVYLQKENIIDESGMPKERFSAEFPKEGPSILRIQQVVRGDSAAYFCASSPGPGAYEQYFGPGTRLTVT.

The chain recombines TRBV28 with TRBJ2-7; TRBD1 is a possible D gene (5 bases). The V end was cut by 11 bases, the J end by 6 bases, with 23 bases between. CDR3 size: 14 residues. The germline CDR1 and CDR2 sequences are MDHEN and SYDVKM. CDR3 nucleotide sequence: TGTGCCGCGAGGACCCCGAAATGGGGCTCCGAGCAGTACTTC. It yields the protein CAARTPKWGSEQYF. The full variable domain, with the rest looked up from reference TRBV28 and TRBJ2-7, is DVKVTQSSRYLVKRTGEKVFLECVQDMDHENMFWYRQDPGLGLRLIYFSYDVKMKEKGDIPEGYSVSREKKERFSLILESASTNQTSMYLCAARTPKWGSEQYFGPGTRLTVT.

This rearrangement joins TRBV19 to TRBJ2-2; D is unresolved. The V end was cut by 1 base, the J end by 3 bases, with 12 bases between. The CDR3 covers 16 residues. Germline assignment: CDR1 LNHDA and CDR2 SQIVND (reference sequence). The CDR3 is CASSIGSTLYTGELFF. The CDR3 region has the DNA TGTGCCAGTAGTATAGGCAGTACGTTATACACCGGGGAGCTGTTTTTT.

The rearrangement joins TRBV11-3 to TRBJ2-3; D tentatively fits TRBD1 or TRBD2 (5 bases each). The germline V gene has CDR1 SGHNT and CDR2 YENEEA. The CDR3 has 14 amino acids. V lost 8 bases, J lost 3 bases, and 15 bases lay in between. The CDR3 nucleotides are TGTGCCAGCGGGGACGGAGGCGGTACAGATACGCAGTATTTT. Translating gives CASGDGGGTDTQYF.

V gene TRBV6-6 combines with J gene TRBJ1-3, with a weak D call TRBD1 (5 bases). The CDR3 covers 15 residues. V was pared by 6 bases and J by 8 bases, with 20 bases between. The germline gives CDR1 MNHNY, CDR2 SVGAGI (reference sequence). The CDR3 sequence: CASSVRGPFTDTIYF. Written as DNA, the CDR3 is TGTGCCAGCAGCGTTAGGGGTCCTTTCACGGACACCATATATTTT.

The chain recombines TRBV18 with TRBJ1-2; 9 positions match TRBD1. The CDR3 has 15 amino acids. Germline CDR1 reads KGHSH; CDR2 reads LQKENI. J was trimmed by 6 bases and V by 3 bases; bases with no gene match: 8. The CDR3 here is CASSPVDRGNDGYTF. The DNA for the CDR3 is TGTGCCAGCTCACCGGTGGACAGGGGAAACGATGGCTACACCTTC.

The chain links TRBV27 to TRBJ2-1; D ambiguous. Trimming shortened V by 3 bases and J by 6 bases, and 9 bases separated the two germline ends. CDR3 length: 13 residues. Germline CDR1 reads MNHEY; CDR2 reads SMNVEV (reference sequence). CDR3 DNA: TGTGCCAGCAGTTTGGCAGGACCCAATGAGCAGTTCTTC. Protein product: CASSLAGPNEQFF.

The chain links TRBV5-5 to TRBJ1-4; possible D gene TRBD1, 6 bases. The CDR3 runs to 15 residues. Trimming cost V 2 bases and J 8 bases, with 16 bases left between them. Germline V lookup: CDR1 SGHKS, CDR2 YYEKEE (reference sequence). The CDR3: CASSFSPGQQEKLFF. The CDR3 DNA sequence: TGTGCCAGCAGCTTTTCCCCGGGACAACAGGAAAAACTGTTTTTT. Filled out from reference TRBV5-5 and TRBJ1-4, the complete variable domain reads DAGVTQSPTHLIKTRGQQVTLRCSPISGHKSVSWYQQVLGQGPQFIFQYYEKEERGRGNFPDRFSARQFPNYSSELNVNALLLGDSALYLCASSFSPGQQEKLFFGSGTQLSVL.

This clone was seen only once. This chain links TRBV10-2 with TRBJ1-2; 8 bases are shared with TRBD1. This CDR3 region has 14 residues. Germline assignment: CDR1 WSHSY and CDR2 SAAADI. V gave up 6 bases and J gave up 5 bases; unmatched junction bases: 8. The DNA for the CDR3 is TGCGCCAGCAGCCTGGCAGGGGGCGCTTATGGCTACACCTTC. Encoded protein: CASSLAGGAYGYTF.

This chain's CDR3 is CASSLHRDVKENSPLHF. CDR3 bases: TGTGCCAGTAGTCTCCACAGGGACGTAAAGGAGAATTCACCCCTCCACTTT. The chain recombines TRBV19 with TRBJ1-6, with a possible D match to TRBD1 (6 bases). The V and J ends lost 5 bases and 7 bases respectively, with 21 bases between them. Germline V gene sequence: CDR1 LNHDA, CDR2 SQIVND (reference sequence). The CDR3 has 17 residues.